These T cell receptor beta chains were read from a single sample in a study of blood T cell repertoires in COVID-19. The assay was immunoSEQ multiplex PCR, and TCRdb's table has in-frame clones only and misses some. The data show approximately 300,000 clones, around 89% seen once. The specimen was peripheral blood. These receptors were taken from a middle-aged man with acute or convalescent COVID-19. Both conserved end residues are part of each CDR3. A D gene is named only where the DNA matches it firmly. A clone size is listed for some rows: how often the clone was seen (once, few, many), or a class if it is expanded.

V: TRBV6-4
D: -
size: -
J: TRBJ1-1
CDR3: CASSDSLNTEAFF
DNA: TGTGCCAGCTCTGACAGCCTGAACACTGAAGCTTTCTTT

V: TRBV19
D: -
size: -
J: TRBJ1-1
CDR3: CASSGRGSYLVFF
DNA: TGTGCCAGTAGTGGTCGTGGGAGTTATTTAGTATTCTTT

V: TRBV7-2
D: -
size: -
J: TRBJ2-2
CDR3: CASSLVWGPGELFF
DNA: TGTGCCAGCAGCTTAGTTTGGGGGCCCGGGGAGCTGTTTTTT

V: TRBV10-1
D: -
size: -
J: TRBJ2-1
CDR3: CASSPIGQGQFF
DNA: TGCGCCAGCAGTCCTATCGGGCAGGGGCAGTTCTTC

V: TRBV5-1
D: -
size: -
J: TRBJ2-7
CDR3: CASSSGTSSYEQYF
DNA: TGCGCCAGCAGCTCAGGGACATCTTCCTACGAGCAGTACTTC

V: TRBV24-1
D: TRBD1
size: -
J: TRBJ1-1
CDR3: CATSDSRAGDRDTEAFF
DNA: TGTGCCACCAGTGATTCCCGTGCGGGGGACAGGGACACTGAAGCTTTCTTT

V: TRBV6-6
D: TRBD1
size: few
J: TRBJ1-2
CDR3: CASSSAGTDIYGYTF
DNA: TGTGCCAGCAGTTCAGCCGGGACAGACATCTATGGCTACACCTTC

V: TRBV5-4
D: TRBD2
size: -
J: TRBJ2-2
CDR3: CASSLGTSGTGELFF
DNA: TGTGCCAGCAGCTTGGGGACTAGCGGCACCGGGGAGCTGTTTTTT

V: TRBV5-1
D: -
size: -
J: TRBJ1-4
CDR3: CASSSGLGGSNEKLFF
DNA: TGCGCCAGCAGCTCCGGTCTCGGAGGGTCTAATGAAAAACTGTTTTTT

V: TRBV3-1/TRBV3-2
D: -
size: few
J: TRBJ1-2
CDR3: CASSVATAYGYTF
DNA: TGTGCCAGCAGCGTCGCGACAGCCTATGGCTACACCTTC

V: TRBV6-2/TRBV6-3
D: -
size: -
J: TRBJ1-5
CDR3: CASSYGQGAQPQHF
DNA: TGTGCCAGCAGTTACGGGCAGGGTGCCCAGCCCCAGCATTTT

V: TRBV7-3
D: TRBD1
size: -
J: TRBJ1-2
CDR3: CASSLNTGGGYTF
DNA: TGTGCCAGCAGCTTAAACACAGGGGGAGGCTACACCTTC

V: TRBV30
D: -
size: -
J: TRBJ2-3
CDR3: CAWSVSGGTDTQYF
DNA: TGTGCCTGGAGTGTTTCAGGGGGCACAGATACGCAGTATTTT

V: TRBV11-2
D: -
size: -
J: TRBJ1-4
CDR3: CASSPPGINEKLFF
DNA: TGTGCCAGCAGCCCACCCGGGATTAATGAAAAACTGTTTTTT

V: TRBV9
D: -
size: -
J: TRBJ1-2
CDR3: CASSVVQGRGYTF
DNA: TGTGCCAGCAGCGTAGTGCAGGGGCGCGGCTACACCTTC

V: TRBV25-1
D: -
size: -
J: TRBJ1-1
CDR3: CASRLLSNTEAFF
DNA: TGTGCCAGCAGGCTTCTATCGAACACTGAAGCTTTCTTT

V: TRBV27
D: TRBD1
size: -
J: TRBJ2-3
CDR3: CASRESGQGTDTQYF
DNA: TGTGCCAGCAGGGAATCCGGACAGGGGACAGATACGCAGTATTTT

V: TRBV4-1
D: TRBD1
size: -
J: TRBJ2-2
CDR3: CASSQDGTGAGELFF
DNA: TGCGCCAGCAGCCAAGATGGGACAGGGGCCGGGGAGCTGTTTTTT

V: TRBV5-1
D: -
size: -
J: TRBJ1-6
CDR3: CASSLSGSSYNSPLHF
DNA: TGCGCCAGCAGCTTGTCGGGGAGCTCCTATAATTCACCCCTCCACTTT

V: TRBV9
D: -
size: -
J: TRBJ2-2
CDR3: CASSSRNTGELFF
DNA: TGTGCCAGCAGCTCTAGAAACACCGGGGAGCTGTTTTTT

V: TRBV10-3
D: -
size: -
J: TRBJ2-1
CDR3: CAIRTTGTEQFF
DNA: TGTGCCATCAGGACAACAGGGACTGAGCAGTTCTTC

V: TRBV11-2
D: TRBD2
size: -
J: TRBJ2-3
CDR3: CASSFGAGTTDTQYF
DNA: TGTGCCAGCAGCTTCGGAGCGGGGACCACAGATACGCAGTATTTT

V: TRBV28
D: TRBD1
size: -
J: TRBJ1-5
CDR3: CASRPQGAVNQPQHF
DNA: TGTGCCAGCAGGCCGCAGGGGGCGGTCAATCAGCCCCAGCATTTT

V: TRBV30
D: -
size: -
J: TRBJ1-5
CDR3: CAWSHRLGQPQHF
DNA: TGTGCCTGGAGCCACAGGCTGGGACAGCCCCAGCATTTT

V: TRBV30
D: TRBD2
size: -
J: TRBJ2-1
CDR3: CAWSTSGGAYNEQFF
DNA: TGTGCCTGGAGTACTAGCGGGGGCGCTTACAATGAGCAGTTCTTC

V: TRBV14
D: TRBD2
size: -
J: TRBJ2-3
CDR3: CASSHSSRGAAWDTQYF
DNA: TGTGCCAGCAGCCACTCTTCGCGGGGGGCCGCGTGGGATACGCAGTATTTT

V: TRBV30
D: TRBD1
size: once
J: TRBJ1-6
CDR3: CAWSQPQGNYYNSPLHF
DNA: TGTGCCTGGAGCCAGCCACAGGGGAATTACTATAATTCACCCCTCCACTTT

V: TRBV19
D: TRBD1
size: -
J: TRBJ2-7
CDR3: CASSVDGTAYEQYF
DNA: TGTGCCAGTAGTGTCGATGGGACAGCTTACGAGCAGTACTTC

V: TRBV11-2
D: -
size: -
J: TRBJ1-1
CDR3: CASSLVSDSEAFF
DNA: TGTGCCAGCAGCTTAGTTTCAGACAGTGAAGCTTTCTTT

V: TRBV6-2/TRBV6-3
D: -
size: -
J: TRBJ1-2
CDR3: CASSGLITVYTF
DNA: TGTGCCAGCAGCGGACTTATAACGGTGTACACCTTC

V: TRBV10-3
D: -
size: -
J: TRBJ2-3
CDR3: CAISEAGGTDTQYF
DNA: TGTGCCATCAGTGAGGCCGGGGGCACAGATACGCAGTATTTT

V: TRBV2
D: -
size: -
J: TRBJ1-6
CDR3: CASSESHGLNNSPLHF
DNA: TGTGCCAGCAGTGAAAGCCATGGACTTAATAATTCACCCCTCCACTTT

V: TRBV3-1/TRBV3-2
D: TRBD2
size: few
J: TRBJ2-3
CDR3: CASSQDPQRGGTQYF
DNA: TGTGCCAGCAGCCAAGATCCCCAGCGGGGGGGTACGCAGTATTTT

V: TRBV15
D: TRBD1
size: -
J: TRBJ2-1
CDR3: CATSGQGRRQDEQFF
DNA: TGTGCCACCAGCGGACAGGGCCGGAGGCAGGATGAGCAGTTCTTC

V: TRBV5-7
D: TRBD1
size: -
J: TRBJ1-5
CDR3: CASSLWTGRQPQHF
DNA: TGTGCCAGCAGCTTGTGGACAGGGCGGCAGCCCCAGCATTTT

V: TRBV11-2
D: TRBD1
size: -
J: TRBJ2-7
CDR3: CASSLEAGGSYEQYF
DNA: TGTGCCAGCAGCTTAGAGGCAGGGGGTTCCTACGAGCAGTACTTC

V: TRBV6-5
D: TRBD1
size: -
J: TRBJ1-6
CDR3: CASSYSGQGNSPLHF
DNA: TGTGCCAGCAGTTACTCGGGACAGGGAAATTCACCCCTCCACTTT

V: TRBV5-1
D: -
size: once
J: TRBJ2-2
CDR3: CASSLRTNTGELFF
DNA: TGCGCCAGCAGCTTGCGGACTAACACCGGGGAGCTGTTTTTT

V: TRBV27
D: -
size: -
J: TRBJ2-7
CDR3: CASSSRDTATDEQYF
DNA: TGTGCCAGCAGTTCCCGGGACACAGCAACGGACGAGCAGTACTTC

V: TRBV6-5
D: -
size: -
J: TRBJ1-3
CDR3: CASSYRSGNTIYF
DNA: TGTGCCAGCAGTTACCGCTCTGGAAACACCATATATTTT

V: TRBV19
D: -
size: -
J: TRBJ2-1
CDR3: CASSIGLGGGLNEQFF
DNA: TGTGCCAGTAGTATAGGTTTGGGCGGGGGCCTGAATGAGCAGTTCTTC

V: TRBV6-1
D: -
size: -
J: TRBJ1-3
CDR3: CASSEGSGPNTIYF
DNA: TGTGCCAGCAGTGAAGGGTCAGGCCCCAACACCATATATTTT

V: TRBV27
D: -
size: -
J: TRBJ1-3
CDR3: CASSPRGYNGNTIYF
DNA: TGTGCCAGCAGTCCCAGGGGCTATAATGGAAACACCATATATTTT

V: TRBV7-9
D: -
size: -
J: TRBJ1-6
CDR3: CASSLGGARNSPLHF
DNA: TGTGCCAGCAGCCTTGGGGGGGCGCGAAATTCACCCCTCCACTTT

V: TRBV5-4
D: TRBD2
size: -
J: TRBJ2-3
CDR3: CASSSKTSGVLEDTQYF
DNA: TGTGCCAGCAGCTCCAAGACTAGCGGGGTCCTTGAAGATACGCAGTATTTT

V: TRBV19
D: -
size: once
J: TRBJ1-1
CDR3: CASSMKGPNTEAFF
DNA: TGTGCCAGTAGTATGAAGGGGCCGAACACTGAAGCTTTCTTT

V: TRBV5-1
D: TRBD1
size: -
J: TRBJ2-3
CDR3: CASSLTGGGPRDTDTQYF
DNA: TGCGCCAGCAGCCTTACAGGGGGCGGCCCTAGAGACACAGATACGCAGTATTTT

V: TRBV5-4
D: -
size: -
J: TRBJ2-5
CDR3: CASSDSRGSGETQYF
DNA: TGTGCCAGCAGCGATTCCAGGGGATCGGGAGAGACCCAGTACTTC

V: TRBV5-6
D: -
size: once
J: TRBJ2-1
CDR3: CASSLERGRVGGNEQFF
DNA: TGTGCCAGCAGCTTGGAAAGGGGTCGGGTAGGGGGCAATGAGCAGTTCTTC

V: TRBV7-3
D: -
size: -
J: TRBJ2-1
CDR3: CASSLIPRSSYNEQFF
DNA: TGTGCCAGCAGCTTAATTCCCAGGTCCTCCTACAATGAGCAGTTCTTC

V: TRBV6-5
D: TRBD1
size: -
J: TRBJ1-1
CDR3: CASRGWQGVSTEAFF
DNA: TGTGCCAGCAGAGGGTGGCAGGGGGTGAGCACTGAAGCTTTCTTT